Listed here are 22 T cell receptor beta chains from one sample, sequenced in a study of T cell responses to AZD1222 COVID-19 vaccine. Clones were read by immunoSEQ multiplex PCR, and TCRdb kept only the in-frame ones, dropping some. The sample has about 130,000 clones, 70% to 90% seen once; the top ten hold around 12%. Sequencing used peripheral blood, obtained on day 0 of AZD1222 vaccination. The receptor set was obtained from an adult in good health.

V usage is TRBV19 and J usage is TRBJ2-7; TRBD1 is a possible D gene (6 bases). Trimming took 6 bases from V and 2 from J, leaving 20 bases between them. Germline CDR1 reads LNHDA; CDR2 reads SQIVND (reference sequence). The CDR3 has 16 amino acids. The CDR3 DNA is TGTGCCAGTAGCCGAACTACCGGGACATTACCCTACGAGCAGTACTTC. It translates to CASSRTTGTLPYEQYF. Supplemented by reference TRBV19 and TRBJ2-7, the full variable domain reads DGGITQSPKYLFRKEGQNVTLSCEQNLNHDAMYWYRQDPGQGLRLIYYSQIVNDFQKGDIAEGYSVSREKKESFPLTVTSAQKNPTAFYLCASSRTTGTLPYEQYFGPGTRLTVT.

V and J are TRBV10-3 and TRBJ1-1; no firm D call. V was clipped by 4 bases and J by 3 bases, with 9 bases between them. The length of the CDR3 is 13 residues. From germline, CDR1 is ENHRY and CDR2 SYGVKD. As DNA, the CDR3 is TGTGCCATCAGTGTACGTGACGACACTGAAGCTTTCTTT. Translation: CAISVRDDTEAFF.

Written as DNA, the CDR3 is TGTGCCAGCAGAGAGGGGACCCAGGGTACGCAGTATTTT. Translating it yields CASREGTQGTQYF. The rearrangement joins TRBV6-5 to TRBJ2-3, with D perhaps matching TRBD1 or TRBD2 (5 bases each). Trimming took off 6 bases at V and 8 bases at J, with 15 bases between the two ends. Germline assignment: CDR1 MNHEY and CDR2 SVGAGI. CDR3 size: 13 residues.

V gene TRBV10-3 combines with J gene TRBJ1-1, with 7 bases fitting TRBD1. Germline V CDR1 and CDR2: ENHRY, SYGVKD. Trimming took 0 bases from V and 0 from J; bases not matched to a gene: 1. CDR3 size: 15 residues. This CDR3 is CAISESQGMNTEAFF. The CDR3 DNA reads TGTGCCATCAGTGAGTCACAGGGGATGAACACTGAAGCTTTCTTT.

For the CDR3, the DNA is TGTGCCAGCGGGGGAATACCTGGGGCCGAGCTGTTTTTT. Translation: CASGGIPGAELFF. The chain couples TRBV12-3 or TRBV12-4 to TRBJ2-2, with D possibly being TRBD1 or TRBD2 (5 bases each). Trimming took 8 bases from V and 11 from J, leaving 18 bases between them. CDR3 length equals 13 residues.

The V and J genes are TRBV5-4 and TRBJ1-2, with D tentatively TRBD1 (6 bases). V was clipped by 3 bases and J by 4 bases, with 7 bases between them. Germline-derived CDR1 and CDR2 are SGHNT and YYREEE (reference sequence). The CDR3 has 12 amino acids. The CDR3 region is CASSWDTYGYTF. CDR3 sequence (DNA): TGTGCCAGCAGCTGGGACACCTATGGCTACACCTTC.

V and J are TRBV6-1 and TRBJ1-2; D possibly corresponds to TRBD1 (5 bases). V dropped 2 bases and J dropped 6 bases, with 13 bases sitting between them. Germline V lookup: CDR1 MNHNS, CDR2 SASEGT. CDR3 length equals 14 residues. Written as DNA, the CDR3 is TGTGCCAGCAGTGAACGACGTGGGGGGGATGGCTACACCTTC. Amino acids: CASSERRGGDGYTF.

The rearrangement joins TRBV19 to TRBJ2-4, with D tentatively TRBD1 or TRBD2 (5 bases each). Germline V lookup: CDR1 LNHDA, CDR2 SQIVND (reference sequence). The CDR3 runs to 13 residues. V was clipped by 8 bases and J by 7 bases, with 15 bases between them. In DNA form, the CDR3 reads TGTGCCAGTTCGAGGGGAGCGAGGAACATTCAGTACTTC. Translation gives CASSRGARNIQYF.

The chain uses TRBV28 and TRBJ2-3; 8 positions match TRBD1. With 4 bases clipped from V and 0 bases from J, the junction kept 6 bases outside the gene matches. There are 16 residues in the CDR3. Germline V CDR1 and CDR2: MDHEN, SYDVKM. In DNA, the CDR3 is TGTGCCAGCAGTTCCGGACAGGGTGGGAGCACAGATACGCAGTATTTT. This translates into CASSSGQGGSTDTQYF.

The V call is TRBV11-1, the J call TRBJ1-4; no reliable D call. The CDR3 length is 14 residues. From germline, CDR1 is SGHAT and CDR2 FQDESV (reference sequence). V was trimmed by 3 bases and J by 6 bases, leaving 11 bases between them. DNA of the CDR3: TGTGCCAGCAGCTTCTCCGACTCTGATGAAAAACTGTTTTTT. Protein product: CASSFSDSDEKLFF.

V usage is TRBV19 and J usage is TRBJ2-1; 9 nucleotides align to TRBD2. V lost 4 bases to trimming and J lost 4 bases; unmatched junction nucleotides: 5. CDR1 and CDR2 from the germline V gene are LNHDA and SQIVND (reference sequence). The CDR3 extends over 15 amino acids. This chain's CDR3 is CASSNTRGGYNEQFF. The CDR3, as DNA: TGTGCCAGTAGTAATACGCGGGGGGGATACAATGAGCAGTTCTTC.

J is TRBJ1-1 and V is TRBV12-3 or TRBV12-4; 10 positions match TRBD1. The CDR3 is made up of 13 amino acids. V lost 5 bases, J lost 7 bases, and 4 bases stayed unmatched. The CDR3 is CASSKTGGFEAFF. DNA for the CDR3: TGTGCCAGCAGTAAGACAGGGGGCTTTGAAGCTTTCTTT.

The rearrangement uses TRBV11-2 and TRBJ2-7; D assignment may be TRBD1 or TRBD2 (5 bases each). The CDR3 totals 13 residues. With 4 bases removed from V and 2 bases from J, the gap between germline ends came to 9 bases. Per germline, CDR1 SGHAT and CDR2 FQNNGV. CDR3 bases: TGTGCCAGCAGCTCGGGACGGGCCTACGAGCAGTACTTC. Amino acid sequence: CASSSGRAYEQYF. The full variable domain, with the rest looked up from reference TRBV11-2 and TRBJ2-7, is EAGVAQSPRYKIIEKRQSVAFWCNPISGHATLYWYQQILGQGPKLLIQFQNNGVVDDSQLPKDRFSAERLKGVDSTLKIQPAKLEDSAVYLCASSSGRAYEQYFGPGTRLTVT.

The rearrangement links TRBV19 to TRBJ1-2; D perhaps matches TRBD1 (6 bases). The CDR3 has 14 amino acids. Germline V gene lookup returns CDR1 LNHDA and CDR2 SQIVND (reference sequence). V was shortened by 5 bases and J by 0 bases, with 10 bases between the two germline ends. The CDR3 sequence: CASSPGQTNYGYTF. The CDR3 nucleotides are TGTGCCAGTAGTCCCGGACAGACTAACTATGGCTACACCTTC.

CDR3 bases: TGTGCCAGCAGCTTAGAGGCGAGCAACACTGAAGCTTTCTTT. Translation gives CASSLEASNTEAFF. The rearrangement links TRBV7-9 to TRBJ1-1, with D unclear. From germline, CDR1 is SEHNR and CDR2 FQNEAQ (reference sequence). V lost 1 base and J 2 bases, leaving 8 bases between the germline ends. The CDR3 is 14 amino acids. The full variable domain, completed using reference TRBV7-9 and TRBJ1-1, is DTGVSQNPRHKITKRGQNVTFRCDPISEHNRLYWYRQTLGQGPEFLTYFQNEAQLEKSRLLSDRFSAERPKGSFSTLEIQRTEQGDSAMYLCASSLEASNTEAFFGQGTRLTVV.

The V call is TRBV29-1, the J call TRBJ2-3, with 9 bases fitting TRBD2. The CDR3 sequence is 15 residues long. V lost 7 bases and J lost 3; bases outside the gene matches: 11. From germline, CDR1 is SQVTM and CDR2 ANQGSEA. CDR3 coding DNA: TGCAGCGGGGACCGCCTTGCGGGGGGGACAGATACGCAGTATTTT. Translated, it gives CSGDRLAGGTDTQYF.

This clone was counted a few times. The V call is TRBV7-8, the J call TRBJ2-7; possibly TRBD1 for D (5 bases). This CDR3 spans 13 amino acids. Germline loops: CDR1 SGHVS, CDR2 FQNEAQ. The V and J ends lost 5 bases and 2 bases respectively, with 10 bases between them. The CDR3 spells CASSQQVPYEQYF. The CDR3 nucleotides are TGTGCCAGCAGCCAACAGGTGCCCTACGAGCAGTACTTC.

The chain is built from TRBV10-3 and TRBJ1-5, with D possibly being TRBD1 (5 bases). The CDR3 extends over 16 amino acids. Trimming cost V 0 bases and J 1 base, with 10 bases left between them. Per germline, CDR1 ENHRY and CDR2 SYGVKD. In DNA, the CDR3 is TGTGCCATCAGTGAGTCGAGACGGGGGAGCAATCAGCCCCAGCATTTT. Translation: CAISESRRGSNQPQHF.

This rearrangement joins TRBV6-5 to TRBJ2-7; possibly TRBD1 for D (5 bases). There are 15 residues in the CDR3. The V and J ends lost 8 bases and 0 bases respectively, with 17 bases between them. Germline V gene data show CDR1 as MNHEY and CDR2 as SVGAGI. The CDR3 DNA is TGTGCCAGCTCGTCAGGGTCCGTTCCCTCCTACGAGCAGTACTTC. Residues: CASSSGSVPSYEQYF.

The rearrangement uses TRBV6-1 and TRBJ2-1, with D perhaps matching TRBD2 (5 bases). Germline loops: CDR1 MNHNS, CDR2 SASEGT. The CDR3 extends over 13 amino acids. The ends were cut back, 3 bases at V and 3 bases at J, with 6 bases in the middle. The CDR3, as DNA: TGTGCCAGCAGTGAGGAGGACTACAATGAGCAGTTCTTC. It is translated as CASSEEDYNEQFF.

This chain joins TRBV18 and TRBJ1-2; D is unclear. The germline V gene has CDR1 KGHSH and CDR2 LQKENI. V was shortened by 3 bases and J by 2 bases, with 10 bases between the two germline ends. The CDR3 spans 14 residues. The CDR3 DNA reads TGTGCCAGCTCACCCTCTAGATCCAACTATGGCTACACCTTC. It translates to CASSPSRSNYGYTF.

In its sample, this clone was seen a few times. The rearrangement uses TRBV2 and TRBJ2-7; D is undetermined. Trimming shortened V by 7 bases and J by 1 base, and 5 bases separated the two germline ends. In germline, CDR1 is SNHLY, CDR2 FYNNEI. This CDR3 spans 11 amino acids. CDR3 bases: TGTGCCAGCACGGTGTCCTACGAGCAGTACTTC. Protein: CASTVSYEQYF.